The 30 T cell receptor beta chains reported below all come from one sample, sequenced in a study of blood T cell repertoires in COVID-19. Assay: immunoSEQ multiplex PCR; the TCRdb copy retains only in-frame clones and omits some. The profile shows about 49,000 clones, 65% to 90% of them singletons. Sample: peripheral blood. These receptors all stem from a woman of 80 years or more with COVID-19, enrolled during active disease.

This rearrangement joins TRBV27 to TRBJ2-1, with D perhaps TRBD2 (5 bases). V was shortened by 2 bases and J by 7 bases, with 6 bases between the two germline ends. The CDR3 totals 12 residues. CDR1 is MNHEY and CDR2 is SMNVEV in the germline V gene (reference sequence). CDR3 nucleotide sequence: TGTGCCAGCAGTTTAGGGAGAAATGAGCAGTTCTTC. Translation: CASSLGRNEQFF.

The rearrangement joins TRBV19 to TRBJ1-1; 11 bases map to TRBD1. This CDR3 contains 11 residues. V was pared by 10 bases and J by 10 bases, with 5 bases of the junction left unmatched. Germline CDR1 and CDR2: LNHDA and SQIVND (reference sequence). CDR3 DNA: TGTGCCACCGGGACAGGGGGTATAGCTTTCTTT. This gives the protein CATGTGGIAFF.

CDR3 region: CAIRGGGGLQPQHF. The CDR3 nucleotides are TGTGCCATAAGGGGAGGAGGGGGCCTTCAGCCCCAGCATTTT. V and J are TRBV10-3 and TRBJ1-5; TRBD1 matches at 7 bases. In germline, CDR1 is ENHRY, CDR2 SYGVKD. The CDR3 spans 14 residues. V gave up 9 bases and J gave up 6 bases; unmatched junction bases: 11.

The V call is TRBV7-8, the J call TRBJ2-2; 9 bases align to TRBD2. The CDR3 is 16 amino acids. CDR1 is SGHVS, CDR2 FQNEAQ, per germline. Losses at the gene ends were 5 bases for V and 9 bases for J; bases not matched to a gene: 13. The CDR3 sequence: CASSPLRGSGSWELFF. The CDR3 DNA follows: TGTGCCAGCAGCCCGCTGAGAGGTAGCGGGAGTTGGGAGCTGTTTTTT.

The chain is built from TRBV15 and TRBJ2-7; TRBD1 might be the D (6 bases). The CDR3 runs 13 residues. Per germline, CDR1 LNHNV and CDR2 YYDKDF (reference sequence). V lost 6 bases and J 3 bases, leaving 12 bases between the germline ends. The CDR3 loop reads CATSLTGIYEQYF. The CDR3 DNA reads TGTGCCACCAGTTTAACAGGGATCTACGAGCAGTACTTC.

The CDR3 DNA is TGTGCCAGCAGAGATAGACAGGGGTTAATTTACGAGCAGTACTTC. This sequence encodes CASRDRQGLIYEQYF. The chain joins TRBV21-1 to TRBJ2-7; the table's D call of TRBD1 was not tested on the DNA. TRBV21-1 corresponds to a pseudogene. The CDR3 length is 15 residues.

This CDR3 is CASRDSLNYGYTF. DNA of the CDR3: TGTGCCAGCCGGGACAGTTTAAACTATGGCTACACCTTC. V is TRBV6-5 and J is TRBJ1-2; 7 nucleotides match TRBD1. The CDR3 spans 13 residues. Germline V gives CDR1 MNHEY, CDR2 SVGAGI. V trimming: 8 bases; J trimming: 2 bases; junction bases outside the gene matches: 5.

Only one count was recorded for this clone. The gene calls are TRBV2 and TRBJ2-3; a weak D match, TRBD2 (6 bases). V lost 2 bases, J lost 1 base, and 10 bases lay in between. Per germline, CDR1 SNHLY and CDR2 FYNNEI. The CDR3 runs 15 residues. The DNA for the CDR3 is TGTGCCAGCAGTGAACGGGCTAGCGGCACAGATACGCAGTATTTT. Residues: CASSERASGTDTQYF.

V gene TRBV2 combines with J gene TRBJ1-4, with D maybe TRBD1 (5 bases). Germline CDR1 and CDR2: SNHLY and FYNNEI. The V end was cut by 3 bases, the J end by 5 bases, with 10 bases between. This CDR3 contains 14 residues. CDR3 amino acids: CASSEGGGNEKLFF. The CDR3 DNA sequence: TGTGCCAGCAGTGAGGGTGGGGGGAATGAAAAACTGTTTTTT.

The gene calls are TRBV29-1 and TRBJ2-7, with 7 nucleotides matching TRBD1. Germline-derived CDR1 and CDR2 are SQVTM and ANQGSEA. The CDR3 length is 13 residues. Losses at the gene ends were 6 bases for V and 0 bases for J; bases not matched to a gene: 5. DNA of the CDR3: TGCAGCGTCGACACAGGGGACTCCTACGAGCAGTACTTC. Amino acids: CSVDTGDSYEQYF.

This clone was observed a few times. The chain combines TRBV5-4 with TRBJ2-1; 7 nucleotides align to TRBD2. The CDR3 runs to 15 residues. The J segment lost 1 base and the V segment lost 4 bases, leaving 5 bases of the junction unmatched. Germline-derived CDR1 and CDR2 are SGHNT and YYREEE (reference sequence). CDR3 nucleotide sequence: TGTGCCAGCAGCCCCCGGACTAGTTCCTACAATGAGCAGTTCTTC. This codes for CASSPRTSSYNEQFF.

The chain has TRBV11-3 and TRBJ2-7; D may be TRBD1 (6 bases). The CDR3 sequence is 15 residues long. Trimming left V 5 bases short and J 7 bases short, with 21 bases between. Germline V CDR1 and CDR2: SGHNT, YENEEA. CDR3 coding DNA: TGTGCCAGCAGCGAACAGGGAAAGTTCCCTCGAGAGCAGTACTTC. Protein product: CASSEQGKFPREQYF.

This chain uses TRBV20-1 with TRBJ1-2; TRBD1 is a possible D gene (5 bases). Germline V gene sequence: CDR1 DFQATT, CDR2 SNEGSKA (reference sequence). The CDR3 length is 14 residues. The germline V and J ends were trimmed by 3 bases and 2 bases, with 13 bases remaining between them. This chain's CDR3 is CSASPGGLNYGYTF. The CDR3 DNA is TGCAGTGCTAGTCCCGGGGGACTGAACTATGGCTACACCTTC.

V and J are TRBV7-3 and TRBJ2-3, with D possibly matching TRBD1 (7 bases). Germline-derived CDR1 and CDR2 are SGHTA and FQGTGA. The CDR3 runs 15 residues. V gave up 5 bases and J gave up 0 bases, with 12 bases separating them. The CDR3, as DNA: TGTGCCAGCAGCCCGGGGGACAGTAGCACAGATACGCAGTATTTT. This sequence encodes CASSPGDSSTDTQYF.

The sample holds a few counts of this clone. The rearrangement uses TRBV5-6 and TRBJ2-1; 11 bases align to TRBD2. There are 16 residues in the CDR3. The germline V gene has CDR1 SGHDT and CDR2 YYEEEE. J gave up 3 bases and V 4 bases, and 6 bases lay outside the gene matches. CDR3 in amino acids: CASSPLAGAYYNEQFF. For the CDR3, the DNA is TGTGCCAGCAGCCCACTAGCGGGAGCGTACTACAATGAGCAGTTCTTC.

This chain joins TRBV14 and TRBJ2-7; 12 nucleotides line up with TRBD2. J lost 6 bases, V lost 2 bases, and 8 bases had no gene match. Per the germline V gene, CDR1 is SGHDN and CDR2 is FVKESK. The CDR3 has 16 residues. CDR3 coding DNA: TGTGCCAGCAGCCAATTCAACTGGACTAGCGGGACCGAGCAGTACTTC. This codes for CASSQFNWTSGTEQYF.

This clone turned up a few times. V gene TRBV19 combines with J gene TRBJ1-5, with TRBD1 identical over 10 bases. The CDR3 totals 14 residues. Germline assignment: CDR1 LNHDA and CDR2 SQIVND (reference sequence). Here the CDR3 DNA reads TGTGGCATCTCCGGGACAGGGGTTAATCAGCCCCAGCATTTT. This codes for CGISGTGVNQPQHF.

The gene calls are TRBV7-2 and TRBJ1-2; D not resolved. The CDR3 consists of 14 residues. V lost 1 base and J 8 bases, leaving 14 bases between the germline ends. Germline CDR1 is SGHTA and CDR2 is FQGNSA. The CDR3 here is CASSLDRSTGGYTF. The CDR3 coding sequence is TGTGCCAGCAGCTTAGACCGGTCCACGGGAGGCTACACCTTC.

The chain has TRBV12-3 or TRBV12-4 and TRBJ2-1; TRBD1 is a possible D gene (6 bases). The V end lost 6 bases, the J end lost 7 bases, and 13 bases lay between the germline ends. The CDR3 runs to 13 residues. CDR3 nucleotides: TGTGCCAGCAGGATGGGGGCGACTAATGAGCAGTTCTTC. Protein product: CASRMGATNEQFF.

The gene calls are TRBV27 and TRBJ2-2; a possible D gene is TRBD2 (6 bases). Trimming removed 5 bases at V and 5 bases at J, with 18 bases between. CDR1 is MNHEY and CDR2 is SMNVEV in the germline V gene (reference sequence). This CDR3 has 16 residues. CDR3: CASSISGLLGTGELFF. CDR3 DNA sequence: TGTGCCAGCAGTATTAGCGGACTACTGGGGACCGGGGAGCTGTTTTTT.

This chain uses TRBV7-3 with TRBJ2-1, with D perhaps TRBD1 (7 bases). CDR1 and CDR2 from the germline V gene are SGHTA and FQGTGA. Between the trimmed V and J ends, which lost 5 bases and 0 bases, there was a span of 11 bases. The CDR3 covers 15 residues. Here the CDR3 reads CASSRQGGSYNEQFF. The CDR3 DNA is TGTGCCAGCAGCCGACAGGGAGGCTCCTACAATGAGCAGTTCTTC. The complete variable domain, with remaining parts taken from reference TRBV7-3 and TRBJ2-1, reads GAGVSQTPSNKVTEKGKYVELRCDPISGHTALYWYRQSLGQGPEFLIYFQGTGAADDSGLPNDRFFAVRPEGSVSTLKIQRTERGDSAVYLCASSRQGGSYNEQFFGPGTRLTVL.

This clone was counted only a few times. The chain employs TRBV5-1 and TRBJ1-1, with a possible D match to TRBD1 (6 bases). Germline V lookup: CDR1 SGHRS, CDR2 YFSETQ. The CDR3 extends over 17 amino acids. V was trimmed by 0 bases and J by 1 base, leaving 16 bases between them. This CDR3 is CASSLAHREVGNTEAFF. As DNA, the CDR3 is TGCGCCAGCAGCTTGGCCCACAGGGAAGTCGGGAACACTGAAGCTTTCTTT.

The chain employs TRBV9 and TRBJ2-1; 8 bases are a match to TRBD2. CDR1 and CDR2 from the germline V gene are SGDLS and YYNGEE. This CDR3 contains 17 residues. The V segment lost 3 bases and the J segment 1 base; nucleotides outside the gene matches: 9. DNA of the CDR3: TGTGCCAGCAGCGGCCCGGTAGCGGGAAGATCCTACAATGAGCAGTTCTTC. It translates to CASSGPVAGRSYNEQFF.

This chain joins TRBV27 and TRBJ2-1; 9 nucleotides line up with TRBD2. Germline values: CDR1 MNHEY, CDR2 SMNVEV (reference sequence). V trimming: 5 bases; J trimming: 7 bases; junction bases outside the gene matches: 15. The CDR3 extends over 17 amino acids. The CDR3 region is CASSPVAIAGELNEQFF. Written as DNA, the CDR3 is TGTGCCAGCAGTCCCGTAGCGATAGCGGGGGAATTAAATGAGCAGTTCTTC.

This chain uses TRBV7-2 with TRBJ2-7; possibly TRBD2 for D (5 bases). V lost 1 base to trimming and J lost 3 bases, with 13 bases between them. Germline assignment: CDR1 SGHTA and CDR2 FQGNSA. The CDR3 loop spans 15 amino acids. In nucleotides, the CDR3 is TGTGCCAGCAGCTTAGGTGGGAGCCCGAACTACGAGCAGTACTTC. Translation: CASSLGGSPNYEQYF. Full variable domain (remainder filled in from reference TRBV7-2 and TRBJ2-7): GAGVSQSPSNKVTEKGKDVELRCDPISGHTALYWYRQSLGQGLEFLIYFQGNSAPDKSGLPSDRFSAERTGGSVSTLTIQRTQQEDSAVYLCASSLGGSPNYEQYFGPGTRLTVT.

The J gene is TRBJ2-6, the V gene TRBV4-2; 8 bases match TRBD1. Germline V CDR1 and CDR2: LGHNA, YNFKEQ. J gave up 0 bases and V 4 bases, and 5 bases lay outside the gene matches. This CDR3 is built from 17 residues. DNA for the CDR3: TGTGCCAGCAGCCCCGGACAGGGCTACTCTGGGGCCAACGTCCTGACTTTC. Its translation: CASSPGQGYSGANVLTF.

V gene TRBV24-1 combines with J gene TRBJ2-5; no reliable D call. Germline CDR1 is KGHDR and CDR2 is SFDVKD. Trimming stripped 4 bases from V and 0 bases from J, with 5 bases between. There are 13 residues in the CDR3. The CDR3 protein is CATSDPNQETQYF. CDR3 coding DNA: TGTGCCACCAGTGACCCCAACCAAGAGACCCAGTACTTC.

The genes are TRBV5-8 and TRBJ1-1, with D tentatively TRBD1 (6 bases). Germline V gives CDR1 SGHTS, CDR2 YDEGEE. There are 17 residues in the CDR3. The germline V and J ends were trimmed by 4 bases and 3 bases, with 22 bases remaining between them. The CDR3 reads CASSLTNFGQRHTEAFF. The CDR3 DNA reads TGTGCCAGCAGCCTTACCAATTTCGGACAGCGACACACTGAAGCTTTCTTT.

This clone came up once. The gene calls are TRBV5-1 and TRBJ2-6, with a weak D call TRBD1 (6 bases). CDR1 is SGHRS, CDR2 YFSETQ, per germline. This CDR3 spans 15 amino acids. Trimming removed 4 bases at V and 4 bases at J, with 12 bases between. CDR3 region: CASSHTGSGANVLTF. CDR3 DNA sequence: TGCGCCAGCAGCCATACAGGGTCAGGGGCCAACGTCCTGACTTTC.

The sample holds one count of this clone. The J gene is TRBJ2-7, the V gene TRBV2, with TRBD2 as a possible D gene (5 bases). Germline assignment: CDR1 SNHLY and CDR2 FYNNEI. V was pared by 6 bases and J by 5 bases, with 14 bases between. The CDR3 has 13 residues. This CDR3 is CASSPRLIHEQYF. In nucleotides, the CDR3 is TGTGCCAGCAGCCCTAGACTAATCCACGAGCAGTACTTC.